This T cell receptor beta chain was identified in a study of T-cell reconstitution after alpha-beta-depleted transplantation in children. Germline values: CDR1 MGHRA, CDR2 YSYEKL. With 4 bases clipped from V and 4 bases from J, the junction kept 7 bases outside the gene matches. The CDR3 sequence is 15 residues long. Unique molecular identifiers tagged the TCRbeta library. TCRdb re-called the PCR reads through MiXCR, storing one row per CDR3 protein. Among approximately 1,000,000 distinct CDR3 sequences listed, about 29% were seen once. This clonotype was sampled from a boy under two years old who had a stem cell transplant for SCID, so the T cells may come from the graft donor. The sample was PBMCs, mostly from graft donor cells, taken 360 days after TCRalphabeta/CD19-depleted stem cell transplant. The chain couples TRBV4-1 to TRBJ1-3; 7 nucleotides match TRBD1. The CDR3 DNA is TGCGCCAGCAGCCTGCGACAGGGACCAGGAAACACCATATATTTT. Amino acid sequence: CASSLRQGPGNTIYF.